One sample yielded the 29 T cell receptor beta chains listed below, sequenced in a study of blood T cell repertoires in COVID-19. Measured with immunoSEQ multiplex PCR; TCRdb has only the in-frame clones, and not every one. The sample consists of about 100,000 clones, around 89% of them appearing once. The source material was peripheral blood. These receptors originate from a man in his fifties with active or convalescent COVID-19.

The chain uses TRBV18 and TRBJ2-5; 8 positions agree with TRBD1. The CDR3 is 16 residues long. From germline, CDR1 is KGHSH and CDR2 LQKENI. V lost 0 bases, J lost 3 bases, and 6 bases stayed unmatched. The CDR3 sequence is CASSPPSTGGKETQYF. The CDR3 nucleotides are TGTGCCAGCTCACCACCTTCTACAGGGGGAAAAGAGACCCAGTACTTC.

The chain uses TRBV6-6 and TRBJ2-7, with D tentatively TRBD2 (6 bases). CDR1 is MNHNY, CDR2 SVGAGI, per germline (reference sequence). The V and J ends lost 6 bases and 0 bases respectively, with 15 bases between them. CDR3 length: 15 residues. CDR3 sequence: CASSMTSGLSYEQYF. The CDR3 DNA reads TGTGCCAGCAGCATGACAAGCGGGCTCTCCTACGAGCAGTACTTC.

The genes are TRBV3-1 (or the pseudogene TRBV3-2) and TRBJ2-7; the D gene is possibly TRBD2 (5 bases). The V end lost 0 bases, the J end lost 0 bases, and 12 bases lay between the germline ends. The CDR3 has 16 residues. CDR1 and CDR2 (germline): LGHDT, YNNKEL (reference sequence). CDR3 DNA: TGTGCCAGCAGCCAAGAAGCTCGGGAAATCTCCTACGAGCAGTACTTC. The encoded protein is CASSQEAREISYEQYF.

The V call is TRBV5-4, the J call TRBJ2-1, with TRBD1 as a possible D gene (7 bases). V was pared by 0 bases and J by 0 bases, with 13 bases between. CDR1 is SGHNT and CDR2 is YYREEE in the germline V gene (reference sequence). The CDR3 covers 17 residues. CDR3 in amino acids: CASSLAGGGSSYNEQFF. The CDR3 bases are TGTGCCAGCAGCTTGGCAGGGGGAGGCAGCTCCTACAATGAGCAGTTCTTC.

This chain links TRBV5-4 with TRBJ2-1, with TRBD2 identical over 9 bases. Trimming took 2 bases from V and 7 from J; bases not matched to a gene: 16. The germline gives CDR1 SGHNT, CDR2 YYREEE (reference sequence). This CDR3 has 18 residues. The CDR3 sequence: CASSFQSSGGRGRNEQFF. The CDR3 DNA reads TGTGCCAGCAGCTTCCAGTCTAGCGGCGGGAGGGGCAGGAATGAGCAGTTCTTC.

This clone occurred once. The J gene is TRBJ2-7, the V gene TRBV7-2; D may be TRBD2 (6 bases). This CDR3 spans 13 amino acids. The germline gives CDR1 SGHTA, CDR2 FQGNSA. Trimming cost V 5 bases and J 7 bases, with 15 bases left between them. The CDR3 protein is CASSGEVGREQYF. Here the CDR3 DNA reads TGTGCCAGCAGCGGCGAAGTAGGGAGGGAGCAGTACTTC.

The chain carries TRBV18 and TRBJ2-1, with TRBD1 identical over 7 bases. Germline CDR1 and CDR2: KGHSH and LQKENI. This CDR3 spans 17 amino acids. Trimming took 2 bases from V and 5 from J; bases not matched to a gene: 12. The CDR3 nucleotides read TGTGCCAGCTCACCAGCTTTTGACAGGGCGCTAAACAATGAGCAGTTCTTC. This codes for CASSPAFDRALNNEQFF.

This clone showed up just once. V is TRBV4-1 and J is TRBJ2-4; 11 bases fit TRBD2. The CDR3 has 20 amino acids. The V gene's germline CDR1 is MGHRA and CDR2 YSYEKL. The V segment lost 1 base and the J segment 0 bases; nucleotides outside the gene matches: 11. The DNA of the CDR3 is TGCGCCAGCAGCCAAGGAAGCCCACTAGCGGGAGCGCTAGCCAAAAACATTCAGTACTTC. Translating gives CASSQGSPLAGALAKNIQYF.

The chain combines TRBV28 with TRBJ1-4; unclear D gene. CDR3 length equals 12 residues. Trimming removed 6 bases from V and 7 bases from J, with 9 bases in between. Germline loops: CDR1 MDHEN, CDR2 SYDVKM. In nucleotides, the CDR3 is TGTGCCAGCAGGAACGGTCGTGAAAAACTGTTTTTT. This sequence encodes CASRNGREKLFF.

The chain is built from TRBV9 and TRBJ2-2, with unresolved D. This CDR3 has 14 amino acids. Looked up from germline, CDR1 is SGDLS and CDR2 is YYNGEE. V was cut by 4 bases and J by 3 bases, with 10 bases left in between. The CDR3 DNA follows: TGTGCCAGCAGCCCCAACCCGGACACCGGGGAGCTGTTTTTT. Residues: CASSPNPDTGELFF. The whole variable domain, remainder taken from reference TRBV9 and TRBJ2-2, is DSGVTQTPKHLITATGQRVTLRCSPRSGDLSVYWYQQSLDQGLQFLIQYYNGEERAKGNILERFSAQQFPDLHSELNLSSLELGDSALYFCASSPNPDTGELFFGEGSRLTVL.

The count of this clone is one. This chain connects TRBV5-1 to TRBJ1-6, with 8 bases fitting TRBD1. Germline V CDR1 and CDR2: SGHRS, YFSETQ. The CDR3 is made up of 19 amino acids. V trimming: 0 bases; J trimming: 5 bases; junction bases outside the gene matches: 13. The CDR3 sequence: CASSLGFRAGGDHNSPLHF. CDR3 coding DNA: TGCGCCAGCAGCTTGGGTTTCCGGGCAGGGGGCGATCATAATTCACCCCTCCACTTT.

This clone was picked up one time. V and J are TRBV29-1 and TRBJ2-2; 7 bases map to TRBD1. CDR3 length equals 13 residues. Germline-derived CDR1 and CDR2 are SQVTM and ANQGSEA. V lost 4 bases to trimming and J lost 8 bases; unmatched junction nucleotides: 7. CDR3: CSVGSRGNGELFF. The CDR3 DNA reads TGCAGCGTTGGATCCAGGGGGAATGGGGAGCTGTTTTTT.

This clone was counted at least ten times. The J gene is TRBJ2-7, the V gene TRBV5-1; TRBD1 aligns across 7 bases. Germline CDR1 is SGHRS and CDR2 is YFSETQ. The CDR3 runs 15 residues. V lost 4 bases and J lost 3; bases outside the gene matches: 10. The CDR3, as DNA: TGCGCCAGCAGCAGCTGGACAGGAGTCGGCTACGAGCAGTACTTC. Protein product: CASSSWTGVGYEQYF.

This chain joins TRBV5-4 and TRBJ2-7; D ambiguous. This CDR3 region has 14 residues. Trimming shortened V by 0 bases and J by 3 bases, and 10 bases separated the two germline ends. Germline CDR1 and CDR2: SGHNT and YYREEE (reference sequence). The DNA for the CDR3 is TGTGCCAGCAGCTTGGCAGGAACGAACTACGAGCAGTACTTC. Protein: CASSLAGTNYEQYF.

This rearrangement joins TRBV28 to TRBJ2-1, with 8 positions matching TRBD1. Trimming cost V 5 bases and J 4 bases; bases outside gene matches: 10. The CDR3 length is 16 residues. Germline CDR1 reads MDHEN; CDR2 reads SYDVKM. The CDR3 loop reads CASSKDRGYGYNEQFF. The CDR3 coding sequence is TGTGCCAGCAGTAAAGACAGGGGTTATGGGTACAATGAGCAGTTCTTC.

In this sample, this clone turned up once. The chain links TRBV3-1 (or the pseudogene TRBV3-2) to TRBJ2-5, with D perhaps TRBD1 (6 bases). CDR1 is LGHDT and CDR2 is YNNKEL in the germline V gene (reference sequence). V was clipped by 10 bases and J by 2 bases, with 20 bases between them. The CDR3 runs 15 residues. CDR3 region: CATTPGQRFQETQYF. CDR3 DNA: TGTGCCACTACCCCGGGACAACGATTTCAAGAGACCCAGTACTTC.

J is TRBJ2-3 and V is TRBV6-4; D possibly corresponds to TRBD2 (5 bases). Trimming pared 0 bases from V and 7 bases from J, leaving 17 bases between. Germline V lookup: CDR1 MRHNA, CDR2 SNTAGT. The CDR3 totals 16 residues. CDR3 region: CASSDSMRLGVHTQYF. In DNA form, the CDR3 reads TGTGCCAGCAGTGACTCGATGCGCTTGGGAGTTCATACGCAGTATTTT.

CDR3: CASIEDYEQYF. The CDR3 DNA reads as TGTGCCAGCATAGAAGATTACGAGCAGTACTTC. The rearrangement links TRBV2 to TRBJ2-7; D is uncertain. Germline CDR1 reads SNHLY; CDR2 reads FYNNEI. The V end was cut by 7 bases, the J end by 4 bases, with 8 bases between. CDR3 length: 11 amino acids.

The chain couples TRBV2 to TRBJ1-2, with 8 bases fitting TRBD1. CDR3 size: 18 residues. The junction had 17 bases not matched to a gene; V was cut back by 6 bases and J by 2 bases. The germline gives CDR1 SNHLY, CDR2 FYNNEI. In nucleotides, the CDR3 is TGTGCCAGCAGGGGTTTCCGGACAGGGATTACAGGCAACTATGGCTACACCTTC. Amino acids: CASRGFRTGITGNYGYTF.

J is TRBJ1-2 and V is TRBV9; 10 bases map to TRBD1. V trimming: 0 bases; J trimming: 2 bases; junction bases outside the gene matches: 1. The germline V gene encodes CDR1 SGDLS and CDR2 YYNGEE. This CDR3 contains 15 residues. CDR3 sequence: CASSVGGQGNYGYTF. The CDR3 nucleotides are TGTGCCAGCAGCGTAGGGGGACAGGGGAACTATGGCTACACCTTC. Complete variable domain (other parts from reference TRBV9 and TRBJ1-2): DSGVTQTPKHLITATGQRVTLRCSPRSGDLSVYWYQQSLDQGLQFLIQYYNGEERAKGNILERFSAQQFPDLHSELNLSSLELGDSALYFCASSVGGQGNYGYTFGSGTRLTVV.

The gene calls are TRBV6-5 and TRBJ2-1; D is possibly TRBD1 (5 bases). This CDR3 has 12 amino acids. The V end lost 6 bases, the J end lost 6 bases, and 9 bases lay between the germline ends. Germline-derived CDR1 and CDR2 are MNHEY and SVGAGI. CDR3 residues: CASSQGFNEQFF. For the CDR3, the DNA is TGTGCCAGCAGCCAGGGTTTCAATGAGCAGTTCTTC.

This clone occurred once. This chain links TRBV5-1 with TRBJ2-7; possibly TRBD2 for D (6 bases). Germline-derived CDR1 and CDR2 are SGHRS and YFSETQ. V was clipped by 3 bases and J by 6 bases, with 16 bases between them. The CDR3 runs 14 residues. CDR3: CASSSIGTSTEQYF. The CDR3 DNA is TGCGCCAGCAGCTCTATCGGGACTTCAACCGAGCAGTACTTC.

The chain couples TRBV19 to TRBJ1-1, with D perhaps matching TRBD1 (5 bases). CDR1 and CDR2 from the germline V gene are LNHDA and SQIVND (reference sequence). V was trimmed by 1 base and J by 4 bases, leaving 13 bases between them. CDR3 length equals 15 residues. CDR3 sequence (DNA): TGTGCCAGTAGTATAGCTCAAGGGGTTAGCACTGAAGCTTTCTTT. It is translated as CASSIAQGVSTEAFF.

As DNA, the CDR3 is TGTGCCAGCAGCGTAGGGGCTAGCGGGGCGCAGTTCTTC. This translates into CASSVGASGAQFF. The chain employs TRBV9 and TRBJ2-1; 9 nucleotides align to TRBD2. J was trimmed by 12 bases and V by 0 bases; bases with no gene match: 4. This CDR3 comprises 13 residues. Germline loops: CDR1 SGDLS, CDR2 YYNGEE.

The V and J genes are TRBV9 and TRBJ1-3; D is uncertain. Trimming cost V 4 bases and J 0 bases, with 14 bases left between them. The CDR3 is 16 residues long. CDR1 and CDR2 (germline): SGDLS, YYNGEE. The CDR3 loop is CASSNSARNSGNTIYF. CDR3 bases: TGTGCCAGCAGCAACTCCGCGCGCAACTCTGGAAACACCATATATTTT. The variable domain in full, with the rest retrieved from reference TRBV9 and TRBJ1-3, is DSGVTQTPKHLITATGQRVTLRCSPRSGDLSVYWYQQSLDQGLQFLIQYYNGEERAKGNILERFSAQQFPDLHSELNLSSLELGDSALYFCASSNSARNSGNTIYFGEGSWLTVV.

The chain recombines TRBV6-4 with TRBJ2-3, with D possibly being TRBD2 (6 bases). Per germline, CDR1 MRHNA and CDR2 SNTAGT. V was clipped by 2 bases and J by 3 bases, with 18 bases between them. This CDR3 spans 17 amino acids. As DNA, the CDR3 is TGTGCCAGCAGTGACCCCCCCCGGGTCGGGAGAACAGATACGCAGTATTTT. This encodes CASSDPPRVGRTDTQYF.

The V and J genes are TRBV25-1 and TRBJ2-1; 11 bases map to TRBD2. Looked up from germline, CDR1 is MGHDK and CDR2 is SYGVNS. This CDR3 comprises 15 residues. The trim removed 3 bases at V and 9 bases at J, leaving 7 bases unmatched. The CDR3 DNA sequence: TGTGCCAGCAGTGACCTTACTAGCGGGAGAGGTGAGCAGTTCTTC. This gives the protein CASSDLTSGRGEQFF.

Turning to this clone: One end of the junction does not line up with germline, which may come from a read error. The CDR3 DNA is TGCGCCAGCATTCAACAGGGGTGTCGCGGAAACACCATATATTTT. Translation: CASIQQGCRGNTIYF. The rearrangement links TRBV23-1 to TRBJ1-3; TRBD1 agrees at 7 bases. TRBV23-1 is an ORF, and what it does is uncertain. This CDR3 is built from 15 residues.

The chain employs TRBV2 and TRBJ1-5; D is possibly TRBD1 (5 bases). The CDR3 has 16 amino acids. Germline CDR1 reads SNHLY; CDR2 reads FYNNEI. The V and J ends lost 1 base and 7 bases respectively, with 17 bases between them. The DNA of the CDR3 is TGTGCCAGCAGTGAAGGAACGGGCGGGGCACAACAGCCCCAGCATTTT. This encodes CASSEGTGGAQQPQHF.